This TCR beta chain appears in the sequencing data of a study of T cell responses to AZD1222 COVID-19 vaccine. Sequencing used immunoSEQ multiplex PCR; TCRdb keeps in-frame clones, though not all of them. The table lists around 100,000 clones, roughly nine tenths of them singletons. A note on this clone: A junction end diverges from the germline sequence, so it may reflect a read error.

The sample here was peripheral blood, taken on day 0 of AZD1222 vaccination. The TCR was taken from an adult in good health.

The CDR3 nucleotides are TGTGCCAGCAGTTTGGTCGGGACTAGCGGAAATGAGCAGTTCTTC. As protein: CASSLVGTSGNEQFF. The V call is TRBV5-4, the J call TRBJ2-1, with 11 nucleotides matching TRBD2. The CDR3 is made up of 15 amino acids. The V gene's germline CDR1 is SGHNT and CDR2 YYREEE (reference sequence).